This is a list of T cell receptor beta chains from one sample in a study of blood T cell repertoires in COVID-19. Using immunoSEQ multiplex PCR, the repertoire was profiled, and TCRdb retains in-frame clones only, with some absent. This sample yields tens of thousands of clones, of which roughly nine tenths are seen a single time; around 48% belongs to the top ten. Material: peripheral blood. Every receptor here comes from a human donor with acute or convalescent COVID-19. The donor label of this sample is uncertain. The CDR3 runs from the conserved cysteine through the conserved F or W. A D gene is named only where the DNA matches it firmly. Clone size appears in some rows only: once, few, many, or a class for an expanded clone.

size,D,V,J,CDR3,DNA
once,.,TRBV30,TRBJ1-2,CAWRVSPGLHYGYTF,TGTGCCTGGAGGGTCTCGCCAGGACTTCACTATGGCTACACCTTC
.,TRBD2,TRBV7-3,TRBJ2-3,CASSPVAGVRTDTQYF,TGTGCCAGCAGCCCTGTAGCGGGAGTGAGGACAGATACGCAGTATTTT
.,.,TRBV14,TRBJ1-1,CASSPLSRTATEAFF,TGTGCCAGCAGCCCGCTTTCCAGGACAGCCACTGAAGCTTTCTTT
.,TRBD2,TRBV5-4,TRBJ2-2,CASSRSSGGATGELFF,TGTGCCAGCAGCCGGTCCAGCGGGGGGGCCACCGGGGAGCTGTTTTTT
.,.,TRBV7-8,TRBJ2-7,CASSLAREQYF,TGTGCCAGCAGCCTTGCTCGGGAGCAGTACTTC
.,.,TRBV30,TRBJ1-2,CAWSVPPRGYGYTF,TGTGCCTGGAGTGTACCTCCTAGGGGGTATGGCTACACCTTC
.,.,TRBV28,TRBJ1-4,CASSLPTATTNEKLFF,TGTGCCAGCAGTCTCCCGACAGCAACAACTAATGAAAAACTGTTTTTT
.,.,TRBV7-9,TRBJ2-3,CASSFPGGPFTDTQYF,TGTGCCAGCAGCTTTCCCGGGGGACCCTTCACAGATACGCAGTATTTT
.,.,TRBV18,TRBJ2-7,CASSPSVGQREQYF,TGTGCCAGCTCACCGTCCGTGGGGCAGCGCGAGCAGTACTTC
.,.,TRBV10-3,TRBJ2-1,CAISELSDEQFF,TGTGCCATCAGTGAGTTGAGCGATGAGCAGTTCTTC
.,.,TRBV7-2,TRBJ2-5,CASSPNLPRFSAETQYF,TGTGCCAGCAGCCCCAACCTCCCTCGGTTTAGCGCGGAGACCCAGTACTTC
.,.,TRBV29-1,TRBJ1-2,CSVRLISSNGYTF,TGCAGCGTGAGACTGATATCTAGTAATGGCTACACCTTC
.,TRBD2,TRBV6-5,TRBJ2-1,CASGTGGPSFF,TGTGCCAGCGGGACGGGAGGGCCATCATTCTTC
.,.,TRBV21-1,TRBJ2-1,CASSKLDRAYNEQFF,TGTGCCAGCAGCAAACTGGACAGGGCCTACAATGAGCAGTTCTTC
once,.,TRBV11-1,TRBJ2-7,CASSLAQEATYEQYF,TGTGCCAGCAGCTTAGCGCAGGAGGCCACTTACGAGCAGTACTTC
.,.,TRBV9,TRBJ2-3,CASSLHPGGADTQYF,TGTGCCAGCAGCCTACACCCCGGGGGAGCAGATACGCAGTATTTT
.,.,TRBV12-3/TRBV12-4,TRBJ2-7,CASTIGSGEQYF,TGTGCCAGCACTATCGGGTCGGGGGAGCAGTACTTC
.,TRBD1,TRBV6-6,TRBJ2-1,CASSYRQGRTYNEQFF,TGTGCCAGCAGTTACCGACAGGGGAGGACCTACAATGAGCAGTTCTTC
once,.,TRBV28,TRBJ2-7,CASSPLGTSYEQYF,TGTGCCAGCAGTCCCCTCGGGACATCCTACGAGCAGTACTTC
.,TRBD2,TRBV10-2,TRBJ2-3,CASTSAGGGTDTQYF,TGCGCCAGCACGAGTGCGGGAGGCGGGACAGATACGCAGTATTTT
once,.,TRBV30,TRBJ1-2,CALRGYGYTF,TGTGCCTTAAGAGGCTATGGCTACACCTTC
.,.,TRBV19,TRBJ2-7,CASSTGPGSSYEQYF,TGTGCCAGTAGTACTGGGCCGGGGAGCTCCTACGAGCAGTACTTC
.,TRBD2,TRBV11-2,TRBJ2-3,CASSLELAGGGDTQYF,TGTGCCAGCAGCTTAGAACTAGCGGGGGGCGGAGATACGCAGTATTTT
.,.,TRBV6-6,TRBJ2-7,CASRQASYEQYF,TGTGCCAGCAGACAGGCATCCTACGAGCAGTACTTC
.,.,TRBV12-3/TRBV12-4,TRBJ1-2,CASSPNGVYGYTF,TGTGCCAGCAGTCCTAACGGGGTCTATGGCTACACCTTC
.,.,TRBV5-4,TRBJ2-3,CASSLAGPDTQYF,TGTGCCAGCAGCCTGGCCGGTCCAGATACGCAGTATTTT
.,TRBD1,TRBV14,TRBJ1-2,CASKRTGDYGYTF,TGTGCCAGCAAACGGACAGGGGACTATGGCTACACCTTC
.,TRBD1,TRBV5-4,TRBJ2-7,CASSTKGQGAREQYF,TGTGCCAGCAGCACAAAGGGACAGGGGGCGCGGGAGCAGTACTTC
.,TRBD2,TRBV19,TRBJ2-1,CASVGTSGYNEQFF,TGTGCCAGCGTTGGGACTAGCGGATACAATGAGCAGTTCTTC
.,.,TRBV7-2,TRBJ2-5,CASSLVLAEGAQYF,TGTGCCAGCAGCTTAGTTCTAGCGGAGGGGGCCCAGTACTTC
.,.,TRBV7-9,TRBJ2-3,CASSTLSTDTQYF,TGTGCCAGCAGCACCCTAAGCACAGATACGCAGTATTTT